The 10 T cell receptor beta chains given below trace back to one sample, sequenced in a study of radiotherapy plus CTLA-4 blockade in lung cancer. The data were produced by immunoSEQ multiplex PCR, yet TCRdb's version contains in-frame clones alone and is incomplete. The repertoire includes 80,000 or so clones, around 81% of them detected once, and 4% sits in the top ten. Sequencing used peripheral blood, obtained from a patient treated with radiotherapy plus ipilimumab. Receptor source: a human donor with non-small cell lung cancer who had a partial response to radiotherapy plus ipilimumab. Some clones in this sample may be carry-over from other donors' samples.

The chain employs TRBV9 and TRBJ2-1; maybe TRBD1 (5 bases). The CDR3 has 13 residues. CDR1 and CDR2 (germline): SGDLS, YYNGEE. The V end was cut by 4 bases, the J end by 9 bases, with 14 bases between. The DNA of the CDR3 is TGTGCCAGCAGCTTCACGACAGCCTCTGAGCAGTTCTTC. Translating gives CASSFTTASEQFF.

This chain links TRBV13 with TRBJ1-1, with 11 bases fitting TRBD1. This CDR3 has 16 residues. V lost 5 bases to trimming and J lost 0 bases; unmatched junction nucleotides: 5. Germline CDR1 is PRHDT and CDR2 is FYEKMQ (reference sequence). The chain's CDR3 is CASSGRTGGLNTEAFF. As DNA, the CDR3 is TGTGCCAGCAGCGGTCGGACAGGGGGCTTGAACACTGAAGCTTTCTTT.

This chain connects TRBV10-3 to TRBJ2-3, with TRBD2 identical over 7 bases. Trimming took 4 bases from V and 2 from J; bases not matched to a gene: 3. This CDR3 is built from 14 residues. Germline-derived CDR1 and CDR2 are ENHRY and SYGVKD. CDR3 residues: CAISARDYTDTQYF. The CDR3 nucleotides read TGTGCCATCAGTGCCAGGGACTACACAGATACGCAGTATTTT.

This clone has a single count. DNA of the CDR3: TGCAGTGCTCCACGGGTCTACGAGCAGTACTTC. This encodes CSAPRVYEQYF. The V gene is TRBV20-1, the J gene TRBJ2-7; D remains unclear. Germline V gene lookup returns CDR1 DFQATT and CDR2 SNEGSKA (reference sequence). Trimming cost V 5 bases and J 3 bases, with 8 bases left between them. The CDR3 loop spans 11 amino acids.

This sequence joins TRBV7-9 and TRBJ2-5; D remains ambiguous. The DNA end is a closer match to TRBJ2-7, so the J assignment may be wrong. The germline V gene has CDR1 SEHNR and CDR2 FQNEAQ (reference sequence). This CDR3 comprises 14 residues. CDR3 sequence (DNA): TGTGCCAGCAGCTTACCCCCCGCAACGTACGAGCAGTACTTC. Translated, it gives CASSLPPATYEQYF.

The CDR3 loop is CASSGLAGGTRYNEQFF. CDR3 sequence (DNA): TGTGCCAGCAGTGGACTAGCGGGAGGGACGAGGTACAATGAGCAGTTCTTC. This chain connects TRBV2 to TRBJ2-1; 14 bases map to TRBD2. The CDR3 is made up of 17 amino acids. Per germline, CDR1 SNHLY and CDR2 FYNNEI. V dropped 4 bases and J dropped 4; count of bases not matched to a gene: 6.

This clone was picked up a small number of times. The V and J genes are TRBV2 and TRBJ1-1, with 8 bases that match TRBD1. The CDR3 has 14 amino acids. Per the germline V gene, CDR1 is SNHLY and CDR2 is FYNNEI. Losses at the gene ends were 5 bases for V and 3 bases for J; bases not matched to a gene: 5. CDR3 protein: CASSSMTGDTEAFF. The CDR3, as DNA: TGTGCCAGCAGTAGTATGACAGGGGACACTGAAGCTTTCTTT. Variable domain in full (rest from reference TRBV2 and TRBJ1-1): EPEVTQTPSHQVTQMGQEVILRCVPISNHLYFYWYRQILGQKVEFLVSFYNNEISEKSEIFDDQFSVERPDGSNFTLKIRSTKLEDSAMYFCASSSMTGDTEAFFGQGTRLTVV.

This chain uses TRBV4-2 with TRBJ2-5, with unresolved D. Matching the DNA end better, TRBJ2-7 makes the J call doubtful. Germline CDR1 is LGHNA and CDR2 is YNFKEQ. CDR3 length: 13 amino acids. This CDR3 is CASSRQRYTEQYF. DNA for the CDR3: TGTGCCAGCAGCCGACAAAGGTACACCGAGCAGTACTTC.

V and J are TRBV29-1 and TRBJ1-5; D ambiguous. The CDR3 has 12 residues. Germline assignment: CDR1 SQVTM and CDR2 ANQGSEA. V was cut by 5 bases and J by 5 bases, with 10 bases left in between. CDR3 nucleotide sequence: TGCAGCGTTTCTCACGGGGATCAGCCCCAGCATTTT. It specifies CSVSHGDQPQHF.

The rearrangement links TRBV19 to TRBJ1-5, with 9 bases identical to TRBD1. There are 20 residues in the CDR3. Per the germline V gene, CDR1 is LNHDA and CDR2 is SQIVND (reference sequence). V lost 7 bases to trimming and J lost 4 bases; unmatched junction nucleotides: 23. The CDR3 reads CASIPGGGQGGGYRNQPQHF. CDR3 nucleotides: TGTGCCAGTATCCCAGGAGGGGGACAGGGCGGGGGTTACCGTAATCAGCCCCAGCATTTT.